These 11 T cell receptor beta chains originate from one sample sequenced in a study of blood T cell repertoires in COVID-19 (dated by TCRdb to between 2020 and 2021). Library preparation used the immunoSEQ multiplex PCR assay. TCRdb's version of the immuneACCESS table is confined to in-frame rearrangements and falls short of the full clone set. An unresolved V gene accounts for under half of the shortfall where checked; the remainder is of unknown origin. The sample contains a few hundred thousand clones, 70% to 90% of them found a single time. Roughly 4% of the sample lies in the top ten. Sequenced sample: PBMCs or T cells enriched from blood (not recorded which). The receptors originated from a woman younger than 45 who had recovered from COVID-19.

On this clone: Distinct nucleotide sequences in the sample also encode this CDR3. The rearrangement links TRBV4-1 to TRBJ1-2; TRBD1 aligns across 7 bases. The germline CDR1 and CDR2 sequences are MGHRA and YSYEKL. This CDR3 comprises 15 residues. With V trimmed by 0 bases and J by 5 bases, 6 bases remained unmatched. The CDR3 DNA follows: TGCGCCAGCAGCCAAGATTCCCAGGGGGTATATGGCTACACCTTC. Translation gives CASSQDSQGVYGYTF.

In this sample, this clone turned up a few times. The chain carries TRBV28 and TRBJ2-3; 14 bases fit TRBD2. Germline V lookup: CDR1 MDHEN, CDR2 SYDVKM. This CDR3 is 16 amino acids long. V gave up 8 bases and J gave up 4 bases; unmatched junction bases: 8. The CDR3 loop is CASGGLAGVLSDTQYF. CDR3 DNA sequence: TGTGCCAGCGGGGGACTAGCGGGAGTCCTATCAGATACGCAGTATTTT.

J is TRBJ2-3 and V is TRBV28; D remains unclear. Germline values: CDR1 MDHEN, CDR2 SYDVKM. V was cut by 3 bases and J by 0 bases, with 10 bases left in between. This CDR3 region has 15 residues. The CDR3 here is CASSFRPFSTDTQYF. For the CDR3, the DNA is TGTGCCAGCAGTTTCAGGCCGTTTAGCACAGATACGCAGTATTTT.

This chain uses TRBV7-9 with TRBJ2-5; 7 positions match TRBD1. This CDR3 is built from 15 residues. V lost 1 base, J lost 4 bases, and 6 bases stayed unmatched. Germline V CDR1 and CDR2: SEHNR, FQNEAQ (reference sequence). In DNA, the CDR3 is TGTGCCAGCAGCTTAGACAGGGGTTACAGAGAGACCCAGTACTTC. Amino acids: CASSLDRGYRETQYF.

The chain employs TRBV18 and TRBJ1-2; D is undetermined. Germline values: CDR1 KGHSH, CDR2 LQKENI. This CDR3 is built from 13 residues. V lost 5 bases, J lost 2 bases, and 9 bases lay in between. The DNA of the CDR3 is TGTGCCAGCTCAGCTTCCACAAACTATGGCTACACCTTC. It codes for CASSASTNYGYTF.

Ten or more counts support this clone. Here the CDR3 reads CASSPVPGLAVSSYEQYF. CDR3 bases: TGTGCCAGCAGCCCCGTCCCGGGACTAGCGGTGAGCTCCTACGAGCAGTACTTC. The chain combines TRBV3-1 (or the pseudogene TRBV3-2) with TRBJ2-7, with 11 nucleotides matching TRBD2. V lost 4 bases and J lost 0; bases outside the gene matches: 11. Germline CDR1 reads LGHDT; CDR2 reads YNNKEL (reference sequence). CDR3 size: 18 residues.

This chain connects TRBV6-4 to TRBJ1-1; TRBD1 aligns across 10 bases. Germline V gene lookup returns CDR1 MRHNA and CDR2 SNTAGT. There are 20 residues in the CDR3. The V gene end was trimmed by 7 bases and the J gene end by 1 base; junction bases not matched to a gene: 21. The CDR3 loop reads CASTPHLLTGTGVGNTEAFF. CDR3 nucleotides: TGTGCCAGCACCCCACACCTTCTTACCGGGACAGGGGTGGGGAACACTGAAGCTTTCTTT.

The J gene is TRBJ1-2, the V gene TRBV29-1; 9 bases match TRBD1. This CDR3 is built from 12 residues. J was trimmed by 8 bases and V by 5 bases; bases with no gene match: 6. CDR1 SQVTM and CDR2 ANQGSEA come from the germline V gene. CDR3 coding DNA: TGCAGCGTTCAACAGGGGGCTGAGGGCTACACCTTC. This gives the protein CSVQQGAEGYTF. The entire variable domain, with the rest obtained from reference TRBV29-1 and TRBJ1-2, is as follows: SAVISQKPSRDICQRGTSLTIQCQVDSQVTMMFWYRQQPGQSLTLIATANQGSEATYESGFVIDKFPISRPNLTFSTLTVSNMSPEDSSIYLCSVQQGAEGYTFGSGTRLTVV.

The V gene is TRBV27, the J gene TRBJ1-4; possibly TRBD1 for D (5 bases). In germline, CDR1 is MNHEY, CDR2 SMNVEV (reference sequence). V was trimmed by 6 bases and J by 12 bases, leaving 14 bases between them. The CDR3 is made up of 12 amino acids. CDR3 loop: CASSPGGAELFF. CDR3 in DNA: TGTGCCAGCAGCCCAGGAGGGGCTGAACTGTTTTTT. The full variable domain, in which reference TRBV27 and TRBJ1-4 provide the parts outside the CDR3, is EAQVTQNPRYLITVTGKKLTVTCSQNMNHEYMSWYRQDPGLGLRQIYYSMNVEVTDKGDVPEGYKVSRKEKRNFPLILESPSPNQTSLYFCASSPGGAELFFGSGTQLSVL.

The chain has TRBV7-9 and TRBJ2-1; TRBD1 agrees at 9 bases. The CDR3 loop spans 14 amino acids. V gave up 8 bases and J gave up 4 bases; unmatched junction bases: 6. Germline-derived CDR1 and CDR2 are SEHNR and FQNEAQ (reference sequence). CDR3 DNA sequence: TGTGCCAGCTCGGAGACAGGGGGTTACAATGAGCAGTTCTTC. Amino acid sequence: CASSETGGYNEQFF.

Only one count was recorded for this clone. The chain joins TRBV5-4 to TRBJ2-5; perhaps TRBD2 as D (6 bases). This CDR3 is built from 15 residues. V shed 0 bases and J shed 5 bases, with 14 bases lying between them. Looked up from germline, CDR1 is SGHNT and CDR2 is YYREEE (reference sequence). CDR3: CASSLEVGGGETQYF. DNA for the CDR3: TGTGCCAGCAGCTTGGAGGTTGGGGGAGGCGAGACCCAGTACTTC.